Below, 26 T cell receptor beta chains from the same sample are listed, as sequenced in a study of blood T cell repertoires in COVID-19. The repertoire was sequenced with immunoSEQ multiplex PCR; TCRdb's copy has only in-frame clones and lacks some. Of about 160,000 clones in the sample, 90% to 95% are singletons; the top ten hold about 5%. The sequencing input was peripheral blood. The receptors were sampled from a woman aged 50 to 60 with acute or convalescent COVID-19.

The CDR3 nucleotides read TGTGCCAGCAGCCCTTTCCTGGGGGGGCGATTTGGAAACACCATATATTTT. Translated: CASSPFLGGRFGNTIYF. The genes are TRBV11-2 and TRBJ1-3; D perhaps matches TRBD1 (6 bases). V was pared by 5 bases and J by 3 bases, with 20 bases between. There are 17 residues in the CDR3. Germline V CDR1 and CDR2: SGHAT, FQNNGV.

The J gene is TRBJ1-2, the V gene TRBV2; D remains ambiguous. Per the germline V gene, CDR1 is SNHLY and CDR2 is FYNNEI. The CDR3 spans 13 residues. Trimming removed 4 bases at V and 6 bases at J, with 12 bases between. DNA of the CDR3: TGTGCCAGCAGTGGGGGAGTTCAGGATGGCTACACCTTC. Translating it yields CASSGGVQDGYTF.

The chain joins TRBV12-3 or TRBV12-4 to TRBJ1-2; D perhaps matches TRBD1 (5 bases). This CDR3 contains 13 residues. V gave up 7 bases and J gave up 7 bases, with 16 bases separating them. DNA of the CDR3: TGTGCCAGCACCTTTTCCGGGGGTAGTGGCTACACCTTC. This encodes CASTFSGGSGYTF.

This chain uses TRBV18 with TRBJ2-1, with TRBD1 matching over 9 bases. Germline-derived CDR1 and CDR2 are KGHSH and LQKENI. V gave up 4 bases and J gave up 11 bases; unmatched junction bases: 15. The CDR3 consists of 16 residues. The CDR3 region is CASSQTPGQGGNKQFF. The CDR3 region has the DNA TGTGCCAGCTCACAAACACCGGGACAGGGAGGGAACAAGCAGTTCTTC.

The V call is TRBV5-1, the J call TRBJ2-1, with no clear D. Germline V CDR1 and CDR2: SGHRS, YFSETQ. V lost 1 base, J lost 5 bases, and 7 bases lay in between. This CDR3 is 13 amino acids long. The CDR3 DNA follows: TGCGCCAGCAGCTTGTCTTTCCACAATGAGCAGTTCTTC. It is translated as CASSLSFHNEQFF.

The chain links TRBV5-1 to TRBJ2-7; 8 bases are a match to TRBD2. CDR3 length equals 16 residues. The ends lost 2 bases at V and 3 bases at J; junction bases unmatched: 10. Germline V gene data show CDR1 as SGHRS and CDR2 as YFSETQ. DNA for the CDR3: TGCGCCAGCAGCTTTAGGGGTAGCGGGGCGGTCTACGAGCAGTACTTC. It is translated as CASSFRGSGAVYEQYF.

V usage is TRBV27 and J usage is TRBJ2-5; the D gene is possibly TRBD1 (6 bases). CDR3 length equals 14 residues. Germline CDR1 is MNHEY and CDR2 is SMNVEV (reference sequence). V was trimmed by 6 bases and J by 5 bases, leaving 16 bases between them. CDR3 in DNA: TGTGCCAGCAGGGGAACAGGGAAGCTGGAGACCCAGTACTTC. Its protein is CASRGTGKLETQYF.

This clone was observed a handful of times. The V gene is TRBV7-9, the J gene TRBJ2-2; 8 bases match TRBD1. The CDR3 has 16 amino acids. The germline CDR1 and CDR2 sequences are SEHNR and FQNEAQ (reference sequence). V lost 8 bases to trimming and J lost 3 bases; unmatched junction nucleotides: 11. The CDR3 region has the DNA TGTGCCAGCCCTCAGGGGCAGGGGGCTTACACCGGGGAGCTGTTTTTT. This translates into CASPQGQGAYTGELFF.

A few counts support this clone. The rearrangement links TRBV20-1 to TRBJ1-6; D not resolved. CDR3 length: 15 residues. The V gene lost 3 bases and the J gene lost 0 bases, with 9 bases spanning the gap. Germline loops: CDR1 DFQATT, CDR2 SNEGSKA (reference sequence). The CDR3 is CSASPESSYNSPLHF. The CDR3 region has the DNA TGCAGTGCTAGTCCGGAGAGCTCCTATAATTCACCCCTCCACTTT.

The rearrangement links TRBV5-1 to TRBJ2-1; D might be TRBD2 (6 bases). Germline V gene sequence: CDR1 SGHRS, CDR2 YFSETQ. The V gene lost 4 bases and the J gene lost 2 bases, with 13 bases spanning the gap. The CDR3 covers 15 residues. CDR3 loop: CASSPGGVAYNEQFF. DNA for the CDR3: TGCGCCAGCAGCCCTGGAGGGGTTGCCTACAATGAGCAGTTCTTC.

The J gene is TRBJ1-1, the V gene TRBV28; the D is unclear. This CDR3 is 16 amino acids long. V was clipped by 1 base and J by 1 base, with 13 bases between them. Germline CDR1 and CDR2: MDHEN and SYDVKM. CDR3 loop: CASSLYPLKANTEAFF. CDR3 nucleotides: TGTGCCAGCAGTTTATATCCCCTTAAAGCGAACACTGAAGCTTTCTTT.

The genes are TRBV30 and TRBJ1-6; D call uncertain. V was clipped by 0 bases and J by 9 bases, with 9 bases between them. The CDR3 loop spans 13 amino acids. Per the germline V gene, CDR1 is GTSNPN and CDR2 is SVGIG (reference sequence). Here the CDR3 reads CAWSVAFASPLHF. The DNA of the CDR3 is TGTGCCTGGAGTGTAGCCTTTGCTTCACCCCTCCACTTT. The complete variable domain, with remaining parts taken from reference TRBV30 and TRBJ1-6, reads SQTIHQWPATLVQPVGSPLSLECTVEGTSNPNLYWYRQAAGRGLQLLFYSVGIGQISSEVPQNLSASRPQDRQFILSSKKLLLSDSGFYLCAWSVAFASPLHFGNGTRLTVT.

This chain links TRBV2 with TRBJ2-1; no clear D gene. This CDR3 has 12 amino acids. Trimming stripped 4 bases from V and 5 bases from J, with 6 bases between. Germline lookup yields CDR1 SNHLY and CDR2 FYNNEI. In DNA form, the CDR3 reads TGTGCCAGCAGTGGAGATAACAATGAGCAGTTCTTC. Translation: CASSGDNNEQFF.

The chain's CDR3 is CATSRDRGQPQHF. DNA of the CDR3: TGTGCCACCAGCAGAGATCGGGGTCAGCCCCAGCATTTT. The chain recombines TRBV15 with TRBJ1-5; D gene uncertain. Germline V gene lookup returns CDR1 LNHNV and CDR2 YYDKDF (reference sequence). The CDR3 is made up of 13 amino acids. V dropped 0 bases and J dropped 6 bases, with 6 bases sitting between them.

The rearrangement uses TRBV30 and TRBJ2-7; D may be TRBD1 (5 bases). Germline CDR1 and CDR2: GTSNPN and SVGIG (reference sequence). V lost 0 bases and J lost 0, with 12 bases in between. This CDR3 has 15 residues. CDR3 in amino acids: CAWSVGAVNSYEQYF. The CDR3 nucleotides are TGTGCCTGGAGTGTAGGGGCGGTCAACTCCTACGAGCAGTACTTC.

This chain joins TRBV15 and TRBJ2-7; 8 bases are a match to TRBD1. J lost 3 bases, V lost 8 bases, and 6 bases had no gene match. CDR1 is LNHNV and CDR2 is YYDKDF in the germline V gene (reference sequence). The CDR3 loop spans 13 amino acids. CDR3 nucleotide sequence: TGTGCCACCGGACAGGGCCCGTACTACGAGCAGTACTTC. It yields the protein CATGQGPYYEQYF.

The chain employs TRBV28 and TRBJ1-5, with D possibly matching TRBD1 (6 bases). The CDR3 runs 14 residues. CDR1 is MDHEN and CDR2 is SYDVKM in the germline V gene. Trimming removed 5 bases from V and 9 bases from J, with 17 bases in between. Here the CDR3 DNA reads TGTGCCAGCAGTCCCCGGACAGATCTGCGGCCCCAGCATTTT. Translating it yields CASSPRTDLRPQHF.

The chain links TRBV4-1 to TRBJ1-4, with D tentatively TRBD1 (6 bases). Germline V gene sequence: CDR1 MGHRA, CDR2 YSYEKL. Trimming took 1 base from V and 5 from J, leaving 8 bases between them. This CDR3 is built from 14 residues. The CDR3 DNA reads as TGCGCCAGCAGCCAAGTTACAGGGAATGAAAAACTGTTTTTT. Translation: CASSQVTGNEKLFF.

This clone was counted between two and nine times. The V gene is TRBV5-6, the J gene TRBJ1-2; maybe TRBD1 (5 bases). The germline V gene has CDR1 SGHDT and CDR2 YYEEEE. The length of the CDR3 is 13 residues. V was cut by 2 bases and J by 7 bases, with 12 bases left in between. CDR3 protein: CASSFDRKGGYTF. CDR3 DNA: TGTGCCAGCAGCTTTGACAGAAAAGGTGGCTACACCTTC.

The chain links TRBV7-9 to TRBJ1-1; perhaps TRBD1 as D (5 bases). This CDR3 comprises 11 residues. Germline V gene data show CDR1 as SEHNR and CDR2 as FQNEAQ (reference sequence). The CDR3: CAVDSGTEAFF. The CDR3 DNA follows: TGTGCAGTCGACTCAGGGACTGAAGCTTTCTTT.

This clone occurred once. For the CDR3, the DNA is TGCGCCAGCAGCCAAGATGCAGATACTATGGGAGGACCGGACACCGGGGAGCTGTTTTTT. Its protein is CASSQDADTMGGPDTGELFF. The chain carries TRBV4-1 and TRBJ2-2; tentative D call: TRBD2 (6 bases). Germline V gene data show CDR1 as MGHRA and CDR2 as YSYEKL. CDR3 length: 20 amino acids. V was shortened by 0 bases and J by 3 bases, with 23 bases between the two germline ends.

The CDR3 is CASIGATRGNGYEQYF. CDR3 DNA: TGCGCCAGCATTGGGGCCACCAGGGGAAACGGCTACGAGCAGTACTTC. The rearrangement uses TRBV10-1 and TRBJ2-7; perhaps TRBD1 as D (6 bases). This CDR3 comprises 16 residues. Per the germline V gene, CDR1 is WNHNN and CDR2 is SYGVQD (reference sequence). V was cut by 7 bases and J by 3 bases, with 22 bases left in between.

This clone was seen once. The gene calls are TRBV9 and TRBJ2-7; 9 nucleotides align to TRBD1. Per germline, CDR1 SGDLS and CDR2 YYNGEE. After removal of 2 bases from V and 3 bases from J, the junction contained 3 bases not matched to a gene. The CDR3 covers 14 residues. The CDR3: CASSVRDRDYEQYF. CDR3 bases: TGTGCCAGCAGCGTCCGGGACAGGGACTACGAGCAGTACTTC.

The rearrangement joins TRBV6-5 to TRBJ1-2; D ambiguous. Germline values: CDR1 MNHEY, CDR2 SVGAGI. Between the trimmed V and J ends, which lost 0 bases and 6 bases, there was a span of 8 bases. The CDR3 loop spans 13 amino acids. The CDR3, as DNA: TGTGCCAGCAGTTACTCGTCAGTGGATGGCTACACCTTC. Translation gives CASSYSSVDGYTF.

The chain is built from TRBV7-9 and TRBJ1-2, with 11 bases aligning to TRBD1. The V gene end was trimmed by 4 bases and the J gene end by 2 bases; junction bases not matched to a gene: 6. This CDR3 comprises 16 residues. Looked up from germline, CDR1 is SEHNR and CDR2 is FQNEAQ (reference sequence). In DNA form, the CDR3 reads TGTGCCAGCAGCTCAAACCGGGACAGGGGGAACTATGGCTACACCTTC. Translated: CASSSNRDRGNYGYTF.

The chain combines TRBV19 with TRBJ2-7; 9 positions match TRBD1. Germline CDR1 and CDR2: LNHDA and SQIVND (reference sequence). V lost 11 bases, J lost 3 bases, and 17 bases stayed unmatched. The CDR3 covers 16 residues. CDR3 protein: CAVGGDLGTGLYEQYF. The DNA of the CDR3 is TGTGCCGTAGGAGGGGATCTAGGGACAGGGCTCTACGAGCAGTACTTC.